Each of the 10 T cell receptor beta chains below was sequenced from the same sample in a study of Graves' ophthalmopathy and Graves' hyperthyroidism. The study amplified TCR beta CDR3 regions using RNA transcripts. HTBI primers primed a first-round RT-PCR, and a second-round multiplex PCR followed. TCRdb recomputed calls from the multiplex PCR reads with MiXCR, one row per CDR3 protein. The data show about 740,000 distinct CDR3 sequences, about 44% seen once. Sequencing input: peripheral blood. The origin of the receptors is an adult man with Graves' ophthalmopathy.

This clonotype was counted only a few times. The chain uses TRBV20-1 and TRBJ2-5; a possible D gene is TRBD2 (7 bases). Germline-derived CDR1 and CDR2 are DFQATT and SNEGSKA (reference sequence). The ends were cut back, 6 bases at V and 1 base at J, with 18 bases in the middle. The CDR3 runs 15 residues. Here the CDR3 DNA reads TGCAGTGCCACCCCGGGGGGACACACCCAAGAGACCCAGTACTTC. This encodes CSATPGGHTQETQYF.

To note about this clonotype: Relative to the germline gene, one junction end is altered; a read error may explain this. The chain joins TRBV7-2 to TRBJ2-7; D uncertain. The germline gives CDR1 SGHTA, CDR2 FQGNSA. The CDR3 is 14 residues long. CDR3 bases: TGCGCCAGCAGCCAAGAACGGACGGGCTACGAGCAGTACTTC. Amino acids: CASSQERTGYEQYF.

This clonotype was counted ten times or more. The chain couples TRBV5-6 to TRBJ2-5, with TRBD1 matching 8 bases. After removal of 2 bases from V and 5 bases from J, the junction contained 5 bases not matched to a gene. The length of the CDR3 is 14 residues. Germline V gene lookup returns CDR1 SGHDT and CDR2 YYEEEE. Here the CDR3 DNA reads TGTGCCAGCAGCTTTGTATGGGACAGGGAGACCCAGTACTTC. Translated: CASSFVWDRETQYF.

The chain employs TRBV6-5 and TRBJ1-1; D uncertain. The CDR3 spans 13 residues. Germline V gene sequence: CDR1 MNHEY, CDR2 SVGAGI. Trimming cost V 2 bases and J 7 bases, with 11 bases left between them. The CDR3 DNA is TGTGCCAGCAGTTACCTCGTACGACGTGAAGCTTTCTTT. It codes for CASSYLVRREAFF.

This clonotype was recorded many times. This chain uses TRBV7-9 with TRBJ2-6; weak D call: TRBD1 (6 bases). This CDR3 has 16 residues. V dropped 5 bases and J dropped 0 bases, with 11 bases sitting between them. CDR1 is SEHNR, CDR2 FQNEAQ, per germline (reference sequence). The CDR3 nucleotides are TGTGCCAGCAGCACGACGACAGGCTCTGGGGCCAACGTCCTGACTTTC. Encoded protein: CASSTTTGSGANVLTF.

The chain uses TRBV7-9 and TRBJ2-2; 10 positions match TRBD2. Germline-derived CDR1 and CDR2 are SEHNR and FQNEAQ (reference sequence). This CDR3 is built from 20 residues. Unmatched junction bases numbered 15, after V lost 5 bases and J lost 0 bases. CDR3 region: CASSPLLAGGRNANTGELFF. The CDR3 region has the DNA TGTGCCAGCAGCCCACTCTTAGCGGGAGGACGAAACGCGAACACCGGGGAGCTGTTTTTT. Complete variable domain (other parts from reference TRBV7-9 and TRBJ2-2): DTGVSQNPRHKITKRGQNVTFRCDPISEHNRLYWYRQTLGQGPEFLTYFQNEAQLEKSRLLSDRFSAERPKGSFSTLEIQRTEQGDSAMYLCASSPLLAGGRNANTGELFFGEGSRLTVL.

This clonotype has a handful of counts. The chain has TRBV20-1 and TRBJ1-6; tentatively, D is TRBD1 (6 bases). The germline V and J ends were trimmed by 0 bases and 0 bases, with 12 bases remaining between them. CDR3 size: 17 residues. The germline CDR1 and CDR2 sequences are DFQATT and SNEGSKA (reference sequence). The CDR3 is CSARDQGTSSYNSPLHF. The CDR3 bases are TGCAGTGCTAGAGATCAGGGGACGAGCTCCTATAATTCACCCCTCCACTTT.

The chain recombines TRBV25-1 with TRBJ2-2; 10 bases agree with TRBD1. This CDR3 has 17 residues. The ends lost 6 bases at V and 4 bases at J; junction bases unmatched: 11. Per the germline V gene, CDR1 is MGHDK and CDR2 is SYGVNS. CDR3 coding DNA: TGTGCCAGCAGCGGTACGACAGGGGGCGTCGGCACCGGGGAGCTGTTTTTT. Amino acids: CASSGTTGGVGTGELFF.

The J gene is TRBJ1-1, the V gene TRBV5-1; D may be TRBD1 (5 bases). In germline, CDR1 is SGHRS, CDR2 YFSETQ. The CDR3 runs to 15 residues. Trimming removed 5 bases from V and 2 bases from J, with 16 bases in between. The CDR3 DNA reads TGCGCCAGCAGGGGAGACAGTGCTCTTAACACTGAAGCTTTCTTT. Amino acids: CASRGDSALNTEAFF.

The V call is TRBV2, the J call TRBJ1-3, with D unclear. Between the trimmed V and J ends, which lost 6 bases and 0 bases, there was a span of 12 bases. There are 15 residues in the CDR3. CDR1 and CDR2 from the germline V gene are SNHLY and FYNNEI. This CDR3 reads CASSGSVSSGNTIYF. The CDR3 DNA follows: TGTGCCAGCAGCGGGTCAGTGAGCTCTGGAAACACCATATATTTT.